This T cell receptor beta chain is from a study of cytomegalovirus exposure and HLA in healthy donors. Germline-derived CDR1 and CDR2 are SGDLS and YYNGEE. This CDR3 is built from 13 residues. The V and J ends lost 4 bases and 6 bases, in that order; junction bases with no gene match: 4. The PCR made use of 60 Vbeta and 13 Jbeta primers. Under the authors' procedure: Unique TCR beta chains totaled some 78 million in a later count, with around 12 million of them shared. The data were produced by immunoSEQ multiplex PCR, yet TCRdb's version contains in-frame clones alone and is incomplete. D and trimming come from the DNA, and the V and J calls and clone size come from that table. Counted here are 120,000 or so clones, around 68% occurring once; the ten biggest clones make up 3% to 4.5%.

Sequenced material: PBMCs. The rearrangement joins TRBV9 to TRBJ2-7; 10 bases fit TRBD2. The receptor comes from a man aged 40-50 years in good health and CMV-seropositive. CDR3 in amino acids: CASSMGLASEQYF. The CDR3, as DNA: TGTGCCAGCAGCATGGGACTAGCGAGCGAGCAGTACTTC. The variable domain in full, with the rest retrieved from reference TRBV9 and TRBJ2-7, is DSGVTQTPKHLITATGQRVTLRCSPRSGDLSVYWYQQSLDQGLQFLIQYYNGEERAKGNILERFSAQQFPDLHSELNLSSLELGDSALYFCASSMGLASEQYFGPGTRLTVT.